Listed here is a single T cell receptor (beta chain). Antigen unknown. Generated by immunoSEQ multiplex PCR, the TCRdb table keeps only in-frame clones and is missing some. The sample carries roughly 69,000 clones, about 89% recorded once. CD4+CD25+CD127- Tregs, CD4+CD25- non-Tregs, CD4 and CD8 cells were sorted. The sample is drawn from a study of Tregs in tolerant kidney transplant recipients. Study findings and constraints: Antigen-driven expansion was suggested because donor-specific Tregs expanded more than all Tregs in tolerant patients. No direct test of biological reproducibility was done here. Changing PCR primers prevented nucleotide comparison between some patients' samples.

The CDR3 has 14 residues. Per germline, CDR1 SGHRS and CDR2 YFSETQ. Germline trimming cut 0 bases from V and 8 bases from J; bases unmatched to any gene: 1. Sequenced here: CD4+ T cells from blood, sampled before the transplant. This chain connects TRBV5-1 to TRBJ2-1; the match to TRBD2 covers 11 bases. The clonotype comes from a human donor who received a combined kidney and bone marrow transplant. CDR3 in DNA: TGCGCCAGCAGCTTGGTACTAGCGGGGGATGAGCAGTTCTTC. Translation: CASSLVLAGDEQFF.